Included here is one TCR beta chain sequence, with context. These data come from a study of shared clonotypes between healthy human individuals. Adults of Caucasian background living in Nashville, Tennessee made up all donors. Germline V gene sequence: CDR1 SGHTS, CDR2 YDEGEE. The V gene end was trimmed by 4 bases and the J gene end by 3 bases; junction bases not matched to a gene: 9. CDR3 length: 16 amino acids. Deep was the level used in running the assay. Every subset's genomic DNA went evenly onto several immunoSEQ plates. The team ran DNA from unsorted PBMCs on ten immunoSEQ deep assay plates for sequencing. Sequencing was performed with immunoSEQ multiplex PCR; in TCRdb, only in-frame clones are kept and a portion is missing. The data hold about half a million clones, with around three quarters observed a single time.

The receptor's source is a woman aged 40 to 50 in good health. Some clones in this sample may be carry-over from other donors' samples. This sequence joins TRBV5-8 and TRBJ2-1; 8 nucleotides align to TRBD1. Sequenced material: PBMCs. This CDR3 reads CASSPMTGESYNEQFF. As DNA, the CDR3 is TGTGCCAGCAGCCCCATGACAGGGGAAAGCTACAATGAGCAGTTCTTC.